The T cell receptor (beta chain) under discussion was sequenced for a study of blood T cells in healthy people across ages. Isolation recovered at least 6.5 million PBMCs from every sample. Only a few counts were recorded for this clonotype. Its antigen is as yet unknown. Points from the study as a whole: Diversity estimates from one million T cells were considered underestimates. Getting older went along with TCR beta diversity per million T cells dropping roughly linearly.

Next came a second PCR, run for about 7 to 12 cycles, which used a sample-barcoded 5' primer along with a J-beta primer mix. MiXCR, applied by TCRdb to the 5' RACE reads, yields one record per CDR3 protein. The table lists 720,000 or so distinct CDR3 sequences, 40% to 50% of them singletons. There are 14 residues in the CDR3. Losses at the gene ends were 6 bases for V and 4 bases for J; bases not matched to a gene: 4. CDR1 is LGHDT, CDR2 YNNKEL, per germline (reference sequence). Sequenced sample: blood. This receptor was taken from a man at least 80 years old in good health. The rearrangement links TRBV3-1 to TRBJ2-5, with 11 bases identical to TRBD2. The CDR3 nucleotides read TGTGCCAGCAGACTAGCGGGAGACGTAGAGACCCAGTACTTC. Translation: CASRLAGDVETQYF.